This T cell receptor (beta chain) originates from a study of cytomegalovirus exposure and HLA in healthy donors. As for the study in general: Genetic ancestry analysis placed around 76% of the 398 donors that were genotyped in the Caucasian-associated cluster. Study-wide points: Per published reports, the classifier diagnosed cytomegalovirus status with high specificity and sensitivity.

Regarding this clone: Its antigen is not identified.

Vbeta (60) and Jbeta (13) primers were used in the PCR. TCRdb's copy holds only in-frame clones and misses some; the assay was immunoSEQ multiplex PCR. The repertoire consists of around 140,000 clones, with just under 85% occurring once and the leading ten covering about 1.4%. Germline loops: CDR1 LNHDA, CDR2 SQIVND (reference sequence). The V gene end was trimmed by 5 bases and the J gene end by 9 bases; junction bases not matched to a gene: 8. The CDR3 is 15 amino acids. This rearrangement joins TRBV19 to TRBJ1-6; 9 bases map to TRBD1. This clonotype originated in a young man in good health and CMV-seropositive. The sequencing sample was made of PBMCs. This CDR3 is CASSDPGQGLSPLHF. The CDR3 DNA is TGTGCCAGTAGTGATCCGGGACAGGGACTTTCACCCCTCCACTTT.